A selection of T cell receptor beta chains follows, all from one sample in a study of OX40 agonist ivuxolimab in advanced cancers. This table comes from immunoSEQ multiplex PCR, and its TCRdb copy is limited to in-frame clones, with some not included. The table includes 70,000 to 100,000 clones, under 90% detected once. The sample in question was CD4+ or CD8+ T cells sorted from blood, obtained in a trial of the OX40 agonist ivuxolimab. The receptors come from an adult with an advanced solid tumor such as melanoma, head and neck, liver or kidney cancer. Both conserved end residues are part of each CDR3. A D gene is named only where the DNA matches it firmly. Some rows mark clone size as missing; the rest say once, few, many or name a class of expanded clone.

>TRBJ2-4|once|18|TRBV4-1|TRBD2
CASSQGFSGGKAKNIQYF
TGCGCCAGCAGCCAGGGATTTTCGGGGGGAAAGGCCAAAAACATTCAGTACTTC
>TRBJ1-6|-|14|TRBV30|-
CAWRVLNYNSPLHF
TGTGCCTGGAGGGTCCTCAACTATAATTCACCCCTCCACTTT
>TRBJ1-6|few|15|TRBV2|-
CASSEAGGLGSPLHF
TGTGCCAGCAGTGAAGCGGGGGGGCTGGGATCACCCCTCCACTTT
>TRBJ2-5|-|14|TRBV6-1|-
CASSVQNNLETQYF
TGTGCCAGCAGTGTCCAGAACAACCTGGAGACCCAGTACTTC
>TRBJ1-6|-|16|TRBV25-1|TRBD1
CASSELSGTGLSPLHF
TGTGCCAGCAGTGAGTTGTCCGGGACAGGGCTTTCACCCCTCCACTTT
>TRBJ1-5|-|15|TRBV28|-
CASSLHQVGNQPQHF
TGTGCCAGCAGTTTACACCAAGTAGGCAATCAGCCCCAGCATTTT
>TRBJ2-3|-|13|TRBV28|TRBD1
CDGGTGVTDTQYF
TGTGACGGGGGGACAGGGGTAACAGATACGCAGTATTTT
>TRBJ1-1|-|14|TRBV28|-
CASCSGARREDAFF
TGTGCCAGCTGTTCAGGGGCGCGCCGGGAAGATGCTTTCTTT
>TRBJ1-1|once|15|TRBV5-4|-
CASSRATDMNTEAFF
TGTGCCAGCAGCAGAGCGACGGATATGAACACTGAAGCTTTCTTT
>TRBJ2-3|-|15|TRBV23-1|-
CASSQGQTSTDTQYF
TGCGCCAGCAGTCAAGGACAGACTAGCACAGATACGCAGTATTTT